This TCR beta chain was captured in a study of spatial heterogeneity in lung cancer. The CDR3 totals 15 residues. Trimming cost V 0 bases and J 6 bases, with 14 bases left between them. CDR1 is SGHRS, CDR2 YFSETQ, per germline. Study-wide results and limits: Tumor mutation count correlated with how many alpha and beta TCRs expanded intratumorally.

TCRdb used MiXCR to reprocess the 5' RACE reads, holding one entry per CDR3 protein. The sample contains about 100,000 distinct CDR3 sequences, nearly 4.5% of which appear only once. Details on this clonotype: Its antigen is still unknown.

The time point was: sample taken at primary tumor resection. The receptor comes from a male donor with early-stage non-small cell lung cancer. This sequence joins TRBV5-1 and TRBJ2-3; unclear D gene. The sequencing here drew on lung tumor tissue, taken at surgery. Here the CDR3 DNA reads TGCGCCAGCAGCTTGGGAGAAGAGCAGAGGGATACGCAGTATTTT. This gives the protein CASSLGEEQRDTQYF.